Listed here are 9 T cell receptor beta chains from one sample, sequenced in a study of T cell repertoires in cytomegalovirus infection. TCRdb re-derived calls from the reads in MiXCR, one entry per CDR3 protein. This sample carries more than 350,000 distinct CDR3 sequences, 31% of them seen once, and the ten largest clones take approximately 13%. Sequencing was performed on PBMCs. These TCRs come from a human donor in good health (CMV status not recorded). Some clones in this sample may be carry-over from other donors' samples.

To note about this clonotype: This may come from a read error, since a much larger clone is one base off. This chain uses TRBV7-6 with TRBJ2-1; D is unresolved. Germline V gives CDR1 SGHVS, CDR2 FNYEAQ. The germline V and J ends were trimmed by 5 bases and 6 bases, with 2 bases remaining between them. The CDR3 loop spans 10 amino acids. This CDR3 is CASSANEQFF. The CDR3 nucleotides read TGTGCCAGCAGCGCCAATGAGCAGTTCTTC.

V usage is TRBV7-8 and J usage is TRBJ2-7; a weak D match, TRBD1 (8 bases). Germline-derived CDR1 and CDR2 are SGHVS and FQNEAQ. Deletions cut 3 bases from V and 1 base from J, with 28 bases between. The CDR3 covers 20 residues. CDR3 protein: CASSLPPPTGRTGPSYEQYF. The CDR3 DNA follows: TGTGCCAGCAGCTTGCCCCCTCCTACCGGGAGGACAGGGCCTTCCTACGAGCAGTACTTC.

This chain uses TRBV5-1 with TRBJ2-3, with D uncertain. Germline V gene lookup returns CDR1 SGHRS and CDR2 YFSETQ. V was cut by 1 base and J by 5 bases, with 11 bases left in between. This CDR3 comprises 14 residues. CDR3 amino acids: CASSLMTSQDTQYF. The CDR3 DNA sequence: TGCGCCAGCAGCTTGATGACCAGCCAAGATACGCAGTATTTT.

This clonotype has a handful of counts. The gene calls are TRBV7-3 and TRBJ2-1; 9 bases line up with TRBD1. V shed 0 bases, J shed 6 bases, and the junction held 9 bases outside the gene matches. Germline CDR1 SGHTA, CDR2 FQGTGA. The CDR3 runs to 17 residues. The CDR3 here is CASSLTPRGQGSNEQFF. CDR3 nucleotides: TGTGCCAGCAGCTTAACCCCCCGGGGACAGGGATCCAATGAGCAGTTCTTC.

The V gene is TRBV6-1, the J gene TRBJ2-3, with a weak D call TRBD2 (5 bases). V shed 2 bases and J shed 1 base, with 10 bases lying between them. CDR1 and CDR2 from the germline V gene are MNHNS and SASEGT. The CDR3 totals 15 residues. The CDR3 DNA is TGTGCCAGCAGTGAACGGCGGGTAGGCACAGATACGCAGTATTTT. Its protein is CASSERRVGTDTQYF.

The chain couples TRBV28 to TRBJ2-7, with 9 bases fitting TRBD1. This CDR3 has 15 amino acids. Trimming cost V 4 bases and J 7 bases; bases outside gene matches: 11. Germline V CDR1 and CDR2: MDHEN, SYDVKM. CDR3 protein: CASSSPYTGGGEQYF. CDR3 coding DNA: TGTGCCAGCAGTTCCCCGTATACAGGGGGCGGTGAGCAGTACTTC.

J is TRBJ1-3 and V is TRBV15, with TRBD1 as a possible D gene (6 bases). V was clipped by 0 bases and J by 3 bases, with 12 bases between them. Per germline, CDR1 LNHNV and CDR2 YYDKDF (reference sequence). CDR3 size: 16 residues. In DNA form, the CDR3 reads TGTGCCACCAGCAGAGATTTTGGGGGGCGTGGAAACACCATATATTTT. Its protein is CATSRDFGGRGNTIYF.

Details on this clonotype: A read error is possible here, since a much larger clone lies one base away. The CDR3 region is CASSSIPDSPNTEAFF. In DNA, the CDR3 is TGTGCCAGCAGCTCTATCCCTGACAGTCCGAACACTGAAGCTTTCTTT. The chain carries TRBV7-8 and TRBJ1-1; a weak D match, TRBD1 (5 bases). Looked up from germline, CDR1 is SGHVS and CDR2 is FQNEAQ. This CDR3 has 16 residues. Trimming pared 4 bases from V and 1 base from J, leaving 16 bases between. Based on the CDR3 plus reference TRBV7-8 and TRBJ1-1, the full variable domain is GAGVSQSPRYKVAKRGQDVALRCDPISGHVSLFWYQQALGQGPEFLTYFQNEAQLDKSGLPSDRFFAERPEGSVSTLKIQRTQQEDSAVYLCASSSIPDSPNTEAFFGQGTRLTVV.

This chain uses TRBV29-1 with TRBJ1-6; TRBD1 matches at 10 bases. This CDR3 comprises 13 residues. After removal of 8 bases from V and 8 bases from J, the junction contained 6 bases not matched to a gene. CDR1 SQVTM and CDR2 ANQGSEA come from the germline V gene. The CDR3 nucleotides read TGCAGCCCCGGGACAGGGGCGGATTCACCCCTCCACTTT. Translated, it gives CSPGTGADSPLHF.